This T cell receptor (beta chain) was sequenced during a study of OX40 agonist ivuxolimab in advanced cancers. In the study overall: The costimulatory receptor OX40 (CD134) was targeted by ivuxolimab, a fully human IgG2 agonistic monoclonal antibody. Intravenous ivuxolimab was administered to patients every 2 weeks at six dose levels: 0.01, 0.1, 0.3, 1.5, 3 and 10 mg/kg. Among the approximately 50 dose-escalation patients, around 20 had hepatocellular carcinoma, 15 or so melanoma, 9 renal cell carcinoma and 9 head and neck cancer. The dose-escalation cohort was almost 85% male with a mean age of approximately 60 years, ranging from roughly 20 to 80. Prior anti-PD-1, anti-PD-L1 or anti-CTLA-4 therapy was permitted, and less than 45% of dose-escalation patients had received checkpoint inhibitors. Partial responses occurred in three dose-escalation patients, of whom one had hepatocellular carcinoma and two had cutaneous melanoma. Peripheral TCRbeta sequencing was intended to test whether TCR sequence diversity was altered and clonal T-cell expansion was caused by ivuxolimab. The paper describes the monotherapy dose-escalation part (N ≈ 50 patients) of the phase I trial of ivuxolimab.

For sequencing of the TCRbeta CDR3 region, genomic DNA was extracted from the sorted cells. The immunoSEQ Assay was used to sequence the TCRbeta CDR3 regions. TCRdb limited this immuneACCESS table to in-frame rearrangements with V and J called. A share of clones is missing; checked studies link under half to unresolved V genes, and the rest is unexplained. Within this sample are some 64,000 clones, with roughly 90% of them counted one time only. The ten top clones hold about 0.7% of the sample. Patients with a history of autoimmune disease or receiving systemic immunosuppression were excluded from the trial. In every dose cohort, peripheral blood was drawn for TCR sequencing at baseline, cycle 4 day 1, and cycle 7 day 1. The samples were taken from a phase I, first-in-human, multicenter, open-label dose-escalation trial of ivuxolimab. Adults with locally advanced or metastatic melanoma, renal cell carcinoma, hepatocellular carcinoma or head and neck squamous cell carcinoma were enrolled in the trial. Before TCR sequencing, CD4+ T cells and CD8+ T cells were sorted from peripheral blood as separate populations.

To note about this clone: Its antigen target is currently unknown. Per-base quality was not reported, and no clone a single base away is much larger than it.

Counted from cysteine to phenylalanine, this CDR3 has 16 amino acids. The kept DNA is CDR3 alone, 48 bases in frame from the first base. Via the germline V gene, CDR1 is SGDLS and CDR2 YYNGEE. The paper's findings and limits, for the study overall: Low levels of normalized T-cell clonal expansion were also seen in some patients who did not respond. After ivuxolimab, expanded clones were on average more numerous among CD8+ T cells than among CD4+ T cells. At doses from 0.1 to 3.0 mg/kg, clonal expansion was seen in both CD4+ and CD8+ blood T cells between baseline and week 6. In the 0.1-3.0 mg/kg groups, partial responders had among the lowest normalized peripheral clonal expansion, particularly in CD8+ T cells. Which antigens the clonally expanded peripheral T cells were specific for was not determined.

The chain is made from TRBV9 and TRBJ2-5; 10 nucleotides in the junction match TRBD1. Matching the DNA end better, TRBJ2-7 makes the J call doubtful. The sequences come from CD4+ or CD8+ T cells sorted from blood, collected in a trial of the OX40 agonist ivuxolimab. The source is an adult with an advanced solid tumor such as melanoma, head and neck, liver or kidney cancer. The CDR3 sequence is CASSSGDRGNPYEQYF. The DNA sequence is as follows: TGTGCCAGCAGCTCGGGGGACAGGGGTAATCCCTACGAGCAGTACTTC.